The source of this T cell receptor (beta chain) is a study of T-cell reconstitution after alpha-beta-depleted transplantation in children (dated by TCRdb to the mid-2010s). A note on the overall study: Using TCR repertoire profiling, the study followed T-cell immune reconstitution in a quantitative way in children after TCRalphabeta/CD19-depleted allogeneic hematopoietic cell transplantation. Results and caveats for the whole study, not just this receptor: In some patients, high TCRbeta diversity at day 60 was attributed to recipient T cells and intrathymic progenitors that had survived conditioning. Apparently early alphabetaT-cell count recovery about two months after transplant reportedly relied on only several hundred rapidly expanded clones derived from non-depleted graft cells. Over subsequent months, a decline in hyperexpanded clone frequencies was noted, and after one year, T-cell counts and TCRbeta diversity were mostly ascribed to newly produced T cells.

Taken with the paper, the label for treatment or condition translates to: allogeneic hematopoietic cell transplantation with graft depleted of TCRalphabeta T cells and CD19 B cells. The transplant recipients were children given TCRalphabeta/CD19-depleted allogeneic hematopoietic cell grafts. Library construction relied on PCR. The sample was run on an Illumina HiSeq 2500. TCR libraries were prepared with molecular barcoding, using unique molecular identifiers to normalize TCRbeta repertoire quantification. The raw public reads went through TCRdb reprocessing: fastp at Q25, MiXCR clone calling, in-frame beta chains kept. All rows with the same CDR3 protein become a single entry with the most common DNA and genes. The sample data list around 960,000 distinct CDR3 sequences, and about 29% of these were observed just once. The top ten clones comprise about 28% of the sample. This clonotype was detected many times. Its antigen is unknown. Nothing much larger sits one base from this clone, and base qualities are not available.

Trimming costs V 5 bases and J 0 bases, and their ends lie 19 bases apart. The germline V gene (reference sequence) yields LNHNV for CDR1 and YYDKDF for CDR2. The CDR3 starts with the cysteine, ends with the phenylalanine, and has 18 residues. Only the CDR3 DNA stays, 54 bases, in frame from base 1. Sequences were derived from PBMCs, mostly from graft donor cells, sampled 360 days after TCRalphabeta/CD19-depleted stem cell transplant. The receptor comes from a boy under two years old who had a stem cell transplant for SCID, so the T cells may come from the graft donor. The sequence joins TRBV15 to TRBJ2-2, and TRBD2 may be the D gene, going by 5 matching bases. The CDR3 reads CATSPGEGWATNTGELFF. The DNA sequence reads TGTGCCACCAGCCCCGGGGAAGGGTGGGCCACGAACACCGGGGAGCTGTTTTTT.